Sequencing of this TCR beta chain was carried out in a study of blood T cell repertoires in COVID-19. As handled by the study authors: Using reference gene primer amplification, nucleated cell counts were estimated. Here immunoSEQ multiplex PCR was the method, and the copy in TCRdb shows in-frame clones only, minus some. The D gene and trimming were derived from the DNA, and the V and J assignments and clone size from that table. The profile shows approximately 250,000 clones, 84% of them singletons. The ends lost 1 base at V and 3 bases at J; junction bases unmatched: 2. CDR3 length: 15 amino acids. From germline, CDR1 is SGHTS and CDR2 YDEGEE.

This clonotype was obtained from a man aged 35 to 55 who had recovered from COVID-19. The rearrangement uses TRBV5-8 and TRBJ2-3, with TRBD2 matching over 10 bases. Sequencing used peripheral blood. The CDR3 region is CASSLLAGVTDTQYF. For the CDR3, the DNA is TGTGCCAGCAGCTTGCTAGCGGGAGTGACAGATACGCAGTATTTT.